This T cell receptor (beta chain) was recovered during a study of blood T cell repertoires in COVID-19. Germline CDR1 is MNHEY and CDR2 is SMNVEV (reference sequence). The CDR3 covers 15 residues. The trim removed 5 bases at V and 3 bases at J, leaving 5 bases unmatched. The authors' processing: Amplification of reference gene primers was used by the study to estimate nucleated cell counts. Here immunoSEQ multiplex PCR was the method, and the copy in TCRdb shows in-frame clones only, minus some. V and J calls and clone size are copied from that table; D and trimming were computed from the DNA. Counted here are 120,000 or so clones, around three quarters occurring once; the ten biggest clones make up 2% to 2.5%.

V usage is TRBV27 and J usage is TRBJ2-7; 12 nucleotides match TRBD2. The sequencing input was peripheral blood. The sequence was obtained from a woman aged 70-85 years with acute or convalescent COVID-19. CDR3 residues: CASSVGLAGFYEQYF. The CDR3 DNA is TGTGCCAGCAGTGTGGGACTAGCGGGTTTCTACGAGCAGTACTTC.